The rows below give T cell receptor beta chains drawn from one sample of a study of T cell responses to AZD1222 COVID-19 vaccine. Assay: immunoSEQ multiplex PCR; the TCRdb copy retains only in-frame clones and omits some. The data contain more than 75,000 clones, around 90% of them singletons. Sequenced here: peripheral blood, sampled 28 days after the second AZD1222 dose. Receptors were obtained from an adult who received the AZD1222 COVID-19 vaccine. Both conserved end residues are part of each CDR3. The D gene is left open where the match is weak. A row's size may be missing; if present it is once, few, many or a size class.

TRBV7-6	.	.	TRBJ2-2	TGTGCCAGCAGCTTAGTGGCCAGTCCGAACACCGGGGAGCTGTTTTTT	CASSLVASPNTGELFF
TRBV29-1	.	.	TRBJ2-1	TGCAGCGTGGATTCCTGGGACCGGGAGCAGTTCTTC	CSVDSWDREQFF
TRBV24-1	TRBD1	.	TRBJ1-1	TGTGCCACCAGTGATCCCAGGACAGGGGGGACTGAAGCTTTCTTT	CATSDPRTGGTEAFF
TRBV28	TRBD2	.	TRBJ2-7	TGTGCCAGCAGTTTATATACTAGCGGCAACACCTACGAGCAGTACTTC	CASSLYTSGNTYEQYF
TRBV6-1	TRBD2	.	TRBJ2-5	TGTGCCAGCAGTGAAGGGTTAGCGGGGAGCCGAGCGGACTTC	CASSEGLAGSRADF
TRBV7-9	TRBD2	.	TRBJ2-1	TGTGCCAGCAGCTTGAGCGGGAGAACCTACAATGAGCAGTTCTTC	CASSLSGRTYNEQFF
TRBV28	.	.	TRBJ1-1	TGTGCCAGCAGACCAGGGTTCCCTGAAGCTTTCTTT	CASRPGFPEAFF
TRBV7-8	TRBD1	.	TRBJ1-3	TGTGCCAGCAGCTTAGAGGGGGCCGTGCTCTCTGGAAACACCATATATTTT	CASSLEGAVLSGNTIYF
TRBV12-3/TRBV12-4	.	once	TRBJ1-5	TGTGCCAGCAGTCGAGGGGGGCAGCCCCAGCATTTT	CASSRGGQPQHF
TRBV3-1/TRBV3-2	.	.	TRBJ2-5	TGTGCCAGCAGCCTTACTAGCAAGCAAGAGACCCAGTACTTC	CASSLTSKQETQYF
TRBV18	TRBD1	.	TRBJ2-1	TGTGCCAGCTCACCAATGGGACAGACTCTCTCCTACAATGAGCAGTTCTTC	CASSPMGQTLSYNEQFF
TRBV27	TRBD1	.	TRBJ1-1	TGTGCCAGCAGTCTCGCCTCGACAGGGGGCTATCGGAACACTGAAGCTTTCTTT	CASSLASTGGYRNTEAFF
TRBV28	.	.	TRBJ1-6	TGTGCCAGCACGGGGCGTCCTGTGGATCATTCACCCCTCCACTTT	CASTGRPVDHSPLHF
TRBV3-1/TRBV3-2	TRBD1	.	TRBJ2-7	TGTGCCAGCAGCCAAGATCGGGACAGGGGGCTCCTTTTCTCCTACGAGCAGTACTTC	CASSQDRDRGLLFSYEQYF
TRBV28	.	few	TRBJ2-7	TGTGCCAGCAGTTCACCTCTCACAGGGTATGGGCAGTACTTC	CASSSPLTGYGQYF
TRBV20-1	.	.	TRBJ2-7	TGCAGTGCTAGTACGGGAAGGCAGTACTTC	CSASTGRQYF
TRBV5-4	.	once	TRBJ2-1	TGTGCCAGCAACCCCGACAGGAGCCCCACACACAATGAGCAGTTCTTC	CASNPDRSPTHNEQFF
TRBV18	TRBD1	.	TRBJ2-7	TGTGCCAGCTCACCCTTACAGGGGGCCACCTACGAGCAGTACTTC	CASSPLQGATYEQYF
TRBV14	.	.	TRBJ1-3	TGTGCCAGCAGCCAAGTGGCTATCTCTGGAAACACCATATATTTT	CASSQVAISGNTIYF
TRBV18	TRBD2	.	TRBJ2-7	TGTGCCAGCTCACCAATTCTAGCGGGAGACCTCTCCTACGAGCAGTACTTC	CASSPILAGDLSYEQYF
TRBV7-3	TRBD2	.	TRBJ2-5	TGTGCCAGCAGCTTAACTAGCGGGAGTGATGAGACCCAGTACTTC	CASSLTSGSDETQYF
TRBV11-2	.	.	TRBJ1-5	TGTGCCAGCAGCTTGGCGGGTGGGGCCCAGCCCCAGCATTTT	CASSLAGGAQPQHF
TRBV21-1	.	.	TRBJ2-5	TGTGCCAGCAGCAATTCCTCCCGGGACAGGGAGTTCCAAGAGACCCAGTACTTC	CASSNSSRDREFQETQYF
TRBV27	TRBD1	once	TRBJ2-7	TGTGCCAGCAGTTTGGGACAGGGGGCGCGGGAGCAGTACTTC	CASSLGQGAREQYF
TRBV27	.	.	TRBJ1-2	TGTGCCAGCGCTAGAACAGTTCCCAACTATGGCTACACCTTC	CASARTVPNYGYTF
TRBV5-1	TRBD2	.	TRBJ2-3	TGCGCCAGCAGCCCGCCGGTTGGGGGAGGGTCAGATACGCAGTATTTT	CASSPPVGGGSDTQYF
TRBV19	.	few	TRBJ2-3	TGTGCCAGTAGTATCGGAGATACGCAGTATTTT	CASSIGDTQYF
TRBV28	.	.	TRBJ1-3	TGTGCCAGCAGTACACCGGGAAACACCATATATTTT	CASSTPGNTIYF
TRBV6-6	.	.	TRBJ1-1	TGTGCCAGCAGTCCGGTGGAGAGCACTGAAGCTTTCTTT	CASSPVESTEAFF
TRBV7-8	.	.	TRBJ2-7	TGTGCCAGCAGCCCACGGGACTCAAGGGTGCAGTACTTC	CASSPRDSRVQYF
TRBV30	.	.	TRBJ2-4	TGTGCCTGGAGGCTAGCCAAAAACATTCAGTACTTC	CAWRLAKNIQYF
TRBV28	.	.	TRBJ1-2	TGTGCCAGCAGCCTCACAGGTTATGGCTACACCTTC	CASSLTGYGYTF
TRBV10-3	.	.	TRBJ2-3	TGTGCCATCAGAGAGATAGTGACTAGCACAGATACGCAGTATTTT	CAIREIVTSTDTQYF
TRBV7-3	.	few	TRBJ1-1	TGTGCCAGCAGCTTAACTGGGAACGGAGAAGCTTTCTTT	CASSLTGNGEAFF
TRBV25-1	.	.	TRBJ2-5	TGTGCCAGCAGTGAATATCAAGAGACCCAGTACTTC	CASSEYQETQYF
TRBV4-3	.	.	TRBJ2-5	TGCGCCAGCAGCCAAGACGCGGGCGGGGAGACCCAGTACTTC	CASSQDAGGETQYF
TRBV28	TRBD2	.	TRBJ2-2	TGTGCCAGTCAGCTAGCGGAAACAATCGGGGAGCTGTTTTTT	CASQLAETIGELFF
TRBV12-3/TRBV12-4	.	.	TRBJ1-2	TGTGCCAGCTTTCATCGCAGGGTAGGCGGCTACACCTTC	CASFHRRVGGYTF
TRBV2	TRBD2	.	TRBJ2-1	TGTGCCAGCACCGAGGTACTAGCGGGAGTAGAGCAGTTCTTC	CASTEVLAGVEQFF
TRBV12-3/TRBV12-4	.	.	TRBJ2-2	TGTGCCAGCAACCGACTCCCTCCCGGGGAGCTGTTTTTT	CASNRLPPGELFF